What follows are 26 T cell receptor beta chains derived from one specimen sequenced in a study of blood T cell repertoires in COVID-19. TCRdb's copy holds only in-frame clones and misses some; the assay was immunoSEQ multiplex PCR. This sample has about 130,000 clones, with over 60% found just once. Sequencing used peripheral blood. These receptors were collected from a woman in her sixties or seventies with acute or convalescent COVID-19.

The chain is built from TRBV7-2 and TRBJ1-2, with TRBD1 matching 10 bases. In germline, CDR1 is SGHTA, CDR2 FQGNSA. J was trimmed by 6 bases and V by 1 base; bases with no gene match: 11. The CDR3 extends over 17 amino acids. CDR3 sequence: CASSLVKGQGWNHGYTF. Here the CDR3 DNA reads TGTGCCAGCAGCTTAGTTAAGGGACAGGGGTGGAATCATGGCTACACCTTC.

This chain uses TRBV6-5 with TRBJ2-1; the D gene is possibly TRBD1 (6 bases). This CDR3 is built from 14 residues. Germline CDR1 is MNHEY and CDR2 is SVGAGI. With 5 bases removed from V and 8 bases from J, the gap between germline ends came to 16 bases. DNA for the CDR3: TGTGCCAGCAGTAGGACAGTTAGCGCGGATGAGCAGTTCTTC. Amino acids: CASSRTVSADEQFF.

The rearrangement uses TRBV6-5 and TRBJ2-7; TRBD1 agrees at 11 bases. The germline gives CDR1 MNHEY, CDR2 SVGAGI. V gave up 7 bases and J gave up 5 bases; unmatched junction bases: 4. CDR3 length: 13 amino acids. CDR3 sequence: CASTPGQGDEQYF. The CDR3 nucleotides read TGTGCCAGCACCCCGGGACAGGGGGACGAGCAGTACTTC.

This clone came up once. CDR3 in amino acids: CASRSSGQTYTF. CDR3 nucleotide sequence: TGCGCCAGCAGATCATCGGGACAAACCTACACCTTC. V is TRBV5-1 and J is TRBJ1-2; D is possibly TRBD1 (6 bases). The CDR3 runs to 12 residues. In germline, CDR1 is SGHRS, CDR2 YFSETQ. With 5 bases removed from V and 10 bases from J, the gap between germline ends came to 15 bases.

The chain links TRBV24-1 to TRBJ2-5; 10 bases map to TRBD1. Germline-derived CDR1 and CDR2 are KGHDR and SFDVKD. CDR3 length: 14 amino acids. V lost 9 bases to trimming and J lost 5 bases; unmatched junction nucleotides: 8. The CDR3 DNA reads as TGTGCCACCCCGAGGGGGACAGGGGTCGAGACCCAGTACTTC. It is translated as CATPRGTGVETQYF.

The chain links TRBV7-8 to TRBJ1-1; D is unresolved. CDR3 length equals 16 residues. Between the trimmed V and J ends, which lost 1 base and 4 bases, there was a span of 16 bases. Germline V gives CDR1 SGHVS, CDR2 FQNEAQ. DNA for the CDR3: TGTGCCAGCAGCTTAGTATCGCGGGCCACGGGCACTGAAGCTTTCTTT. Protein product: CASSLVSRATGTEAFF.

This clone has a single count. CDR3 sequence reads: CASSSYRGYEQYF. The DNA for the CDR3 is TGTGCCAGCAGCTCGTACAGGGGCTACGAGCAGTACTTC. This rearrangement joins TRBV7-2 to TRBJ2-7; 7 bases match TRBD1. Germline V gives CDR1 SGHTA, CDR2 FQGNSA. This CDR3 comprises 13 residues. J gave up 3 bases and V 4 bases, and 3 bases lay outside the gene matches. The whole variable domain, remainder taken from reference TRBV7-2 and TRBJ2-7, is GAGVSQSPSNKVTEKGKDVELRCDPISGHTALYWYRQSLGQGLEFLIYFQGNSAPDKSGLPSDRFSAERTGGSVSTLTIQRTQQEDSAVYLCASSSYRGYEQYFGPGTRLTVT.

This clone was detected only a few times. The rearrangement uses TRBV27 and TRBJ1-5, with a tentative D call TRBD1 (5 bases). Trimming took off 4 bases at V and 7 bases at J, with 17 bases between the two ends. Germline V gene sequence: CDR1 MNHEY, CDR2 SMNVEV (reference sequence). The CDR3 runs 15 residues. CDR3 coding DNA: TGTGCCAGCAGTTCCTCGGGAGGGGTAAGGCAGCCCCAGCATTTT. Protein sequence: CASSSSGGVRQPQHF.

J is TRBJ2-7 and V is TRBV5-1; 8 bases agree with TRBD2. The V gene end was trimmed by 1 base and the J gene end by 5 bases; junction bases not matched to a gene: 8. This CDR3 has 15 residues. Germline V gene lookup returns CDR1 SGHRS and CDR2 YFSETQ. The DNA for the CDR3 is TGCGCCAGCAGCTTGCTGGGAGCGGGAGTGAACGAGCAGTACTTC. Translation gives CASSLLGAGVNEQYF. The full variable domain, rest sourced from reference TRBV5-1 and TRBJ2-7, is KAGVTQTPRYLIKTRGQQVTLSCSPISGHRSVSWYQQTPGQGLQFLFEYFSETQRNKGNFPGRFSGRQFSNSRSEMNVSTLELGDSALYLCASSLLGAGVNEQYFGPGTRLTVT.

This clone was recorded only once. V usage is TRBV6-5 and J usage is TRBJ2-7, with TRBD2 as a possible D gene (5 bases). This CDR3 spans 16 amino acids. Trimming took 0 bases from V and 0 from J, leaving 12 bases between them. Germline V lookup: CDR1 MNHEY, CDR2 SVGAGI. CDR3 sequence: CASSYSTTRSSYEQYF. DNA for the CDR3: TGTGCCAGCAGTTACTCGACTACAAGGAGCTCCTACGAGCAGTACTTC.

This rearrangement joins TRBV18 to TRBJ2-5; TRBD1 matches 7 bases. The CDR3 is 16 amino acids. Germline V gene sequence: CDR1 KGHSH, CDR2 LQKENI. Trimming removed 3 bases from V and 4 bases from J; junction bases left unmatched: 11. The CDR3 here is CASSPPTPYRGETQYF. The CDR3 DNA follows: TGTGCCAGCTCACCTCCTACCCCATACAGGGGAGAGACCCAGTACTTC.

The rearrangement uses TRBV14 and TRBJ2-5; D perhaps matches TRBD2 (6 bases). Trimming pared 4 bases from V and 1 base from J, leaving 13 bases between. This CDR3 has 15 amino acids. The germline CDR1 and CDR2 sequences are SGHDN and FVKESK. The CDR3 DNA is TGTGCCAGCAGCCTAGGACTAACCCTCCAAGAGACCCAGTACTTC. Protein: CASSLGLTLQETQYF.

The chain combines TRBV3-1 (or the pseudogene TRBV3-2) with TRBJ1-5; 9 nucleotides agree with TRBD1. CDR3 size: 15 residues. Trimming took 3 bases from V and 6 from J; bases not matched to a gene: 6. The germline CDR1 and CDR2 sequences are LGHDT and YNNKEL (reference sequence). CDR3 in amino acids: CASSQGTGGGQPQHF. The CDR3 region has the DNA TGTGCCAGCAGCCAGGGAACAGGGGGCGGTCAGCCCCAGCATTTT.

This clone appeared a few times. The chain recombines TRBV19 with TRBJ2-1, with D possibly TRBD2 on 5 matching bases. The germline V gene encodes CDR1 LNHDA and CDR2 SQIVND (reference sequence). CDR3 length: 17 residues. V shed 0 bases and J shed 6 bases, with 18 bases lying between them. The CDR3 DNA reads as TGTGCCAGTAGTATAGACGCGGGTAGCCTTATCCTCAATGAGCAGTTCTTC. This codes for CASSIDAGSLILNEQFF. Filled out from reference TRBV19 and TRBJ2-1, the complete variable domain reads DGGITQSPKYLFRKEGQNVTLSCEQNLNHDAMYWYRQDPGQGLRLIYYSQIVNDFQKGDIAEGYSVSREKKESFPLTVTSAQKNPTAFYLCASSIDAGSLILNEQFFGPGTRLTVL.

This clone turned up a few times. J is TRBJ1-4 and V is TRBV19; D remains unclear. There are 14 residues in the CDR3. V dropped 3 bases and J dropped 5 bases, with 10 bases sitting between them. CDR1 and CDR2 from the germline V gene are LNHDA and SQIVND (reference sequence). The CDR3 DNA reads TGTGCCAGTAGTATCCGGTTGATAAATGAAAAACTGTTTTTT. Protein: CASSIRLINEKLFF.

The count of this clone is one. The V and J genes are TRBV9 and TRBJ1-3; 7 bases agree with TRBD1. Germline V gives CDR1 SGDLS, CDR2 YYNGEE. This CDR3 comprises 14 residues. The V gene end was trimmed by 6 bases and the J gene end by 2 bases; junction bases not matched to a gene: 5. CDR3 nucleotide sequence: TGTGCCAGCACCAGGACAGGAGCTGGAAACACCATATATTTT. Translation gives CASTRTGAGNTIYF.

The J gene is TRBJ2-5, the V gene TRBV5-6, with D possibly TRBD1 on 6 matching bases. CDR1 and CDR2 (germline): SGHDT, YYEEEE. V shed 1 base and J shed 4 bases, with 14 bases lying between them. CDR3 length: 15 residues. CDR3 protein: CASSLRLGAGETQYF. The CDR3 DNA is TGTGCCAGCAGCTTGAGATTGGGGGCAGGAGAGACCCAGTACTTC.

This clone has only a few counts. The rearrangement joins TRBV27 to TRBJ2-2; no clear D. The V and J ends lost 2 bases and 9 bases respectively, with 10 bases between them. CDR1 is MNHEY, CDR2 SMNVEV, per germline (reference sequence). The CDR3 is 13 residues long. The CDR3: CASSLGLGWELFF. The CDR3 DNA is TGTGCCAGCAGTTTAGGGCTGGGCTGGGAGCTGTTTTTT.

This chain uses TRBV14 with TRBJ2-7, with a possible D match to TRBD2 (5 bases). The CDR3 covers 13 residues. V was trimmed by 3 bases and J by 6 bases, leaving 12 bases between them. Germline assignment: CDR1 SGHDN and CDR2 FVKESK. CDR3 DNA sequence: TGTGCCAGCAGCCACGAGGGAGTACGCGAGCAGTACTTC. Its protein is CASSHEGVREQYF.

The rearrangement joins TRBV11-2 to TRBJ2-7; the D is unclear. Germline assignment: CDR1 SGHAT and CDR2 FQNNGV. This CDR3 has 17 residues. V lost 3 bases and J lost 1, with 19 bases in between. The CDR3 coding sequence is TGTGCCAGCAGCTTTAGGCTAGGTCCCACACGTTCCTACGAGCAGTACTTC. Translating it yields CASSFRLGPTRSYEQYF.

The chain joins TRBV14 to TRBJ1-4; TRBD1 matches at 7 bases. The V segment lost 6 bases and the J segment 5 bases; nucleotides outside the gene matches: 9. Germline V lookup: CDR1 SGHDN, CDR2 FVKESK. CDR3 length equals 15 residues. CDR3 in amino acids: CASSFRGQANEKLFF. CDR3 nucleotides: TGTGCCAGCAGTTTTAGAGGACAGGCGAATGAAAAACTGTTTTTT.

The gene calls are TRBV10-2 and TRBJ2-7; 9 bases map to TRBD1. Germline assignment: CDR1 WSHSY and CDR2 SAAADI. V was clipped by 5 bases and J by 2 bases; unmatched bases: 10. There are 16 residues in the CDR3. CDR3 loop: CASSTDRGKTTYEQYF. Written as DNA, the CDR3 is TGCGCCAGCAGTACGGACAGGGGCAAAACTACCTACGAGCAGTACTTC.

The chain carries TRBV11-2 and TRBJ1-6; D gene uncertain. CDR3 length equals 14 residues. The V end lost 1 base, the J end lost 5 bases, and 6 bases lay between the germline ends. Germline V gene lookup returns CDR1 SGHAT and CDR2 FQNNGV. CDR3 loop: CASSLVLDNSPLHF. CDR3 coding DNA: TGTGCCAGCAGCTTAGTTTTAGATAATTCACCCCTCCACTTT.

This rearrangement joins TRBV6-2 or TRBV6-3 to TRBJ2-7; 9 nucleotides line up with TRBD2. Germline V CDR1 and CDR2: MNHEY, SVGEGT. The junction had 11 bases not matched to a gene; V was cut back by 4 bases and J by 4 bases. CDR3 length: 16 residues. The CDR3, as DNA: TGTGCCAGCAGTTGGGGAGGGACTAGCCTAGCTTACGAGCAGTACTTC. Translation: CASSWGGTSLAYEQYF.

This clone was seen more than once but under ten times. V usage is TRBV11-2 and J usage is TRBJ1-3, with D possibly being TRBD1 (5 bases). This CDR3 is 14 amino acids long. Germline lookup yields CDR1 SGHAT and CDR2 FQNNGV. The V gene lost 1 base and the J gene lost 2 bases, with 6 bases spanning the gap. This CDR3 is CASSLVRAGNTIYF. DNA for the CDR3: TGTGCCAGCAGCTTAGTCAGGGCTGGAAACACCATATATTTT.

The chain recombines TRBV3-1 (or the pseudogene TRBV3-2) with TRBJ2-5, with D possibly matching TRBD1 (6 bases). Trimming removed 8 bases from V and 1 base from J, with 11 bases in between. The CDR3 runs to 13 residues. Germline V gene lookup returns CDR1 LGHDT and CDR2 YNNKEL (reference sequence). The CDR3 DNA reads TGTGCCAGCGCCACAGGGTCCCAAGAGACCCAGTACTTC. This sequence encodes CASATGSQETQYF.